A single TCR beta chain is shown here with its context. Its cognate antigen has yet to be identified. Base qualities are not recorded, but no much larger clone differs from it by a single base. Library preparation was by the immunoSEQ multiplex PCR assay. T cell repertoires were profiled with deep sequencing of rearranged TCR beta loci together with multiparametric flow cytometry. TCRdb's version of the immuneACCESS table is confined to in-frame rearrangements and falls short of the full clone set. An unresolved V gene accounts for under half of the shortfall where checked; the remainder is of unknown origin. In this sample the table shows approximately 62,000 clones, roughly 84% of which occur a single time. The top ten clones comprise around 2.1% of the sample. This specimen comes from a study of lymphopenia after photon versus proton radiotherapy (dated by TCRdb to the late 2010s). About the full investigation: In patients with gastrointestinal tumors who developed high-grade lymphopenia, the study compared the immunological effects of photon radiation therapy with those of proton radiation therapy. The cohort comprised 20 to 25 patients with gastrointestinal tumors who received either photon or proton therapy and then developed lymphopenia. The goal of the study was to characterize the differences between the two radiation modalities in how they affect the immune system. Overall results and qualifications from the work: After the lymphocyte count nadir, oligoclonal expansion, especially of CD8+ Temra cells, was observed in photon-treated repertoires, and the drop in diversity was driven by this expansion. Across the cohort, among patients who died, a greater drop in TCR diversity after the nadir was inversely correlated with overall survival time. Proton-treated patients stayed relatively stable during treatment, while photon-treated patients lost naive T cells and TCR diversity and gained effector/memory populations. The survival association was examined only in patients who died, and the authors described better survival with proton therapy as a possibility, not as a demonstrated result.

For CDR1 and CDR2, the germline V gene (reference sequence) lists LNHDA and SQIVND. Trimming costs V 5 bases and J 1 base, and their ends lie 14 bases apart. From cysteine to phenylalanine, the CDR3 is 15 amino acids long. The read is trimmed to its CDR3 DNA, 45 bases read in frame from base 1. The starting material was peripheral blood, obtained from a patient treated with proton-based radiotherapy. This sequence uses TRBV19 and TRBJ1-1, and possibly TRBD1, on 6 matching bases. The receptor comes from a man aged 60 to 69 with pancreatic cancer. The CDR3 has the sequence CASSPYGQKNTEAFF. The nucleotides read TGTGCCAGTAGTCCCTATGGACAGAAGAACACTGAAGCTTTCTTT.